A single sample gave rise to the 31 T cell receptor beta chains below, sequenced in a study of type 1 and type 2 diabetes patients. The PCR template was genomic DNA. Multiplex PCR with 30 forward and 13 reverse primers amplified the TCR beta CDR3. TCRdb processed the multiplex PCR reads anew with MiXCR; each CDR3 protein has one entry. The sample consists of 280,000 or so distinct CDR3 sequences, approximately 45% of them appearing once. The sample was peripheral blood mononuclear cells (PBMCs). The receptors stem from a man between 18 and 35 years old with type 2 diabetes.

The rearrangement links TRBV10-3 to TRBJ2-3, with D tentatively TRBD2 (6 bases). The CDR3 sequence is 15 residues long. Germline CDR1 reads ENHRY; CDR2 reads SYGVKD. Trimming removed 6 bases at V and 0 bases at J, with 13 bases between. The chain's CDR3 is CAIRIGRTSTDTQYF. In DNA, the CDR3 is TGTGCCATCAGAATTGGGAGGACTAGCACAGATACGCAGTATTTT.

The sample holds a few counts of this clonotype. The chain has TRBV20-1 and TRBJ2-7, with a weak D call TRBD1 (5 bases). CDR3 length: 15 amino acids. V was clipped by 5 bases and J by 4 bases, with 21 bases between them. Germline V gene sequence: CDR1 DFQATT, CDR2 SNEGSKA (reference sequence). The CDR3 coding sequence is TGCAGTGCTGCAGGGCCGGGCAGTACTTGGTACGAGCAGTACTTC. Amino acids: CSAAGPGSTWYEQYF.

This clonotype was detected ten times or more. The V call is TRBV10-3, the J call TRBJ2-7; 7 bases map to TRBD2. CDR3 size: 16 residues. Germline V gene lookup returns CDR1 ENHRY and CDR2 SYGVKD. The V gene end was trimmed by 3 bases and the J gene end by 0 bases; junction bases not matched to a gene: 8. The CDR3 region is CAISDVGGESSYEQYF. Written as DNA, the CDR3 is TGTGCCATCAGTGATGTGGGGGGGGAGAGCTCCTACGAGCAGTACTTC.

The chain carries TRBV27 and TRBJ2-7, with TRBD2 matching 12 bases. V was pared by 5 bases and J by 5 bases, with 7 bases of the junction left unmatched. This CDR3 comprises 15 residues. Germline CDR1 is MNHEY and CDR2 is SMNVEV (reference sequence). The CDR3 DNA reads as TGTGCCAGCAGTGTCACTAGCGGGAGGTCTAACGAGCAGTACTTC. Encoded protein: CASSVTSGRSNEQYF.

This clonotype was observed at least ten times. The CDR3 loop is CATSRVGGEETQYF. The CDR3 DNA sequence: TGTGCCACCAGCAGAGTTGGAGGGGAAGAGACCCAGTACTTC. The chain is built from TRBV15 and TRBJ2-5; a weak D match, TRBD2 (6 bases). Per the germline V gene, CDR1 is LNHNV and CDR2 is YYDKDF (reference sequence). Trimming cost V 1 base and J 3 bases, with 9 bases left between them. There are 14 residues in the CDR3.

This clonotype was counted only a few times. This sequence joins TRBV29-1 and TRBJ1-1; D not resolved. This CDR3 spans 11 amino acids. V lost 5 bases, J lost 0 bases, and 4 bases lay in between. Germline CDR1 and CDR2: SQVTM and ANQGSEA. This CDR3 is CSVTVNTEAFF. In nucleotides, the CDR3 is TGCAGCGTTACGGTGAACACTGAAGCTTTCTTT.

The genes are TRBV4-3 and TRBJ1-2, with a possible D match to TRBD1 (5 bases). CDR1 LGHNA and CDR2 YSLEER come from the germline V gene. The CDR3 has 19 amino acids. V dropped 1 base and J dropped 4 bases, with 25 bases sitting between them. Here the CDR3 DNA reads TGCGCCAGCAGCCAAGCCCCTTCCCCACAGGTCGGGTCTTCCTATGGCTACACCTTC. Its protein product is CASSQAPSPQVGSSYGYTF.

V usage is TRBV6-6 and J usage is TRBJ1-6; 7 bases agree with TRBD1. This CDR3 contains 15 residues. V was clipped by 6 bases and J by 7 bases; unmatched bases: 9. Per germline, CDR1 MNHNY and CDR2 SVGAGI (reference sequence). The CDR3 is CASSPPGTANSPLHF. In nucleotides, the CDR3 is TGTGCCAGCAGCCCCCCCGGGACAGCGAATTCACCCCTCCACTTT.

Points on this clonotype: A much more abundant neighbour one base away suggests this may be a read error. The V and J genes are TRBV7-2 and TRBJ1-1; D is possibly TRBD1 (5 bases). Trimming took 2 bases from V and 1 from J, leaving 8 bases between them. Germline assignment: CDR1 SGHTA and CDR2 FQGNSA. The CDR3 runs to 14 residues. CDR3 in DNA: TGTGCCAGCAGCTTACGGGACGAGAACACTGAAGCTTTCTTT. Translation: CASSLRDENTEAFF. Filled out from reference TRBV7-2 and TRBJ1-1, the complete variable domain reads GAGVSQSPSNKVTEKGKDVELRCDPISGHTALYWYRQSLGQGLEFLIYFQGNSAPDKSGLPSDRFSAERTGGSVSTLTIQRTQQEDSAVYLCASSLRDENTEAFFGQGTRLTVV.

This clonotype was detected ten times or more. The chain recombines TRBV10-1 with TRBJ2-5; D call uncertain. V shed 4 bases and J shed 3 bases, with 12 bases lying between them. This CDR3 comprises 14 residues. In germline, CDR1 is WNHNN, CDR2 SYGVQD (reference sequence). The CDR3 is CASSVGYGEETQYF. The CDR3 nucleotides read TGCGCCAGCAGTGTTGGGTACGGAGAAGAGACCCAGTACTTC.

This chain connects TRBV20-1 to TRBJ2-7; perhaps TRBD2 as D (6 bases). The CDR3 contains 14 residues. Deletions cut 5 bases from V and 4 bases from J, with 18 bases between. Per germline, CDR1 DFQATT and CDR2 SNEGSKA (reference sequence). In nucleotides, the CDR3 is TGCAGTGCTGGGGCGGGCGGGATAGGGTACGAGCAGTACTTC. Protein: CSAGAGGIGYEQYF.

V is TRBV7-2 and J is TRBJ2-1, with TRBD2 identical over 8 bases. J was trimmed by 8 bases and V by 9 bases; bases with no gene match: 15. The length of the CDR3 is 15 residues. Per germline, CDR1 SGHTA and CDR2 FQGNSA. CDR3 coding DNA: TGTGCCAGTAGTATAGTCCCGGGACTAGTCCATGAGCAGTTCTTC. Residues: CASSIVPGLVHEQFF.

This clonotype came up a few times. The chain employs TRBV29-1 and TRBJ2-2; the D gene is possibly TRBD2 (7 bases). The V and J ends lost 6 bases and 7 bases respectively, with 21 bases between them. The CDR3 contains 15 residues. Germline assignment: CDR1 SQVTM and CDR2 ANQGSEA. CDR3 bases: TGCAGCGTGGAGGACCGGGGGGCATTCCGCGGGGAGCTGTTTTTT. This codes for CSVEDRGAFRGELFF.

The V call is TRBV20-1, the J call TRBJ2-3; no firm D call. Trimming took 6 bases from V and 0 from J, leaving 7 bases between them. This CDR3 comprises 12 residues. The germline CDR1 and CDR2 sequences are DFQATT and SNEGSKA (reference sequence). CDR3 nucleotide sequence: TGCAGTGCCATATCTAGCACAGATACGCAGTATTTT. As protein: CSAISSTDTQYF.

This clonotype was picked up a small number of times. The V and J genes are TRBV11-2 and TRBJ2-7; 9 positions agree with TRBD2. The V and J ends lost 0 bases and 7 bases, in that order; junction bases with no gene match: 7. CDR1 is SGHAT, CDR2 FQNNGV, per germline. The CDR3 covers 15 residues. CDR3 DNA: TGTGCCAGCAGCTTAGAAAGCGGGAGGTGGGGGGAGCAGTACTTC. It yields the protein CASSLESGRWGEQYF.

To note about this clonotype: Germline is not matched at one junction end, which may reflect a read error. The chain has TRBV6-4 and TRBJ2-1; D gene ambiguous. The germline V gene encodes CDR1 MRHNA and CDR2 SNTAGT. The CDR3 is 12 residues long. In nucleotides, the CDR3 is TGTGCCACCAGTGATCCCCGTACTGAGCAGTTCTTC. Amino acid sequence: CATSDPRTEQFF.

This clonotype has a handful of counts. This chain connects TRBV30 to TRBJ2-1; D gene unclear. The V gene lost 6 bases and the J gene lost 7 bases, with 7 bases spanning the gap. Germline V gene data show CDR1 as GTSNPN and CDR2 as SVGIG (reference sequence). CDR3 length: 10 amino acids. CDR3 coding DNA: TGTGCCTGTACTCCAAATGAGCAGTTCTTC. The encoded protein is CACTPNEQFF.

The CDR3 here is CSAHDRQSSSYEQYF. For the CDR3, the DNA is TGCAGTGCCCACGATCGACAGAGTAGCTCCTACGAGCAGTACTTC. The chain has TRBV20-1 and TRBJ2-7, with D possibly being TRBD1 (5 bases). Trimming removed 6 bases at V and 0 bases at J, with 18 bases between. This CDR3 spans 15 amino acids. CDR1 DFQATT and CDR2 SNEGSKA come from the germline V gene (reference sequence).

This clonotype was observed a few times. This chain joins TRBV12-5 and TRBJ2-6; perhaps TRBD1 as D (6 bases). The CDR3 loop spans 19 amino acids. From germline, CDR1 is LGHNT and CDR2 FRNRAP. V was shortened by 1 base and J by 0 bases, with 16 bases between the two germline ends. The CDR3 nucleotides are TGTGCTAGTGGTTTGGCTAGGACAGAAAAATACTCTGGGGCCAACGTCCTGACTTTC. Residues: CASGLARTEKYSGANVLTF.

For the CDR3, the DNA is TGCGCCAGCAGCCAGCCCCCGGGACAGAGTCGGGCAGATACGCAGTATTTT. It codes for CASSQPPGQSRADTQYF. The chain couples TRBV4-1 to TRBJ2-3, with TRBD1 matching over 7 bases. The CDR3 sequence is 17 residues long. The V segment lost 3 bases and the J segment 4 bases; nucleotides outside the gene matches: 13. The V gene's germline CDR1 is MGHRA and CDR2 YSYEKL.

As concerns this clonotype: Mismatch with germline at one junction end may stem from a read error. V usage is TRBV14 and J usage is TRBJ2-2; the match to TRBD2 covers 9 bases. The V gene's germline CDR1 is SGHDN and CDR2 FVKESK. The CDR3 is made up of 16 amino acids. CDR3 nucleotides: TGCGCCAGCAGTGAGTCGACGGCTAGCGGGGCCGGGGAGCTGTTTTTT. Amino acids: CASSESTASGAGELFF. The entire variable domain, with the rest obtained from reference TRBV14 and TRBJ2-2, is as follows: EAGVTQFPSHSVIEKGQTVTLRCDPISGHDNLYWYRRVMGKEIKFLLHFVKESKQDESGMPNNRFLAERTGGTYSTLKVQPAELEDSGVYFCASSESTASGAGELFFGEGSRLTVL.

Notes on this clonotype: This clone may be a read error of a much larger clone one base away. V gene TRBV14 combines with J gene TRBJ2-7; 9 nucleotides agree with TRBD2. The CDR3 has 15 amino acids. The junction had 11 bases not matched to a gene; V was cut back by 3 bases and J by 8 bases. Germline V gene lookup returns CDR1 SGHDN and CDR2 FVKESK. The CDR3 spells CASSQGLGLAVKQYF. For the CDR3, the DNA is TGTGCCAGCAGCCAGGGCCTGGGACTAGCAGTCAAGCAGTACTTC.

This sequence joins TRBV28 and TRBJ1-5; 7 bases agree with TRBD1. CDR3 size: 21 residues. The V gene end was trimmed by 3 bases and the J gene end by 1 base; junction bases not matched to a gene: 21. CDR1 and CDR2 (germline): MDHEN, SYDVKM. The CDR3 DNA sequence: TGTGCCAGCAGTTTTGTAGTCACTGTGTGGCCCGGGACAGAGAGCAATCAGCCCCAGCATTTT. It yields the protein CASSFVVTVWPGTESNQPQHF.

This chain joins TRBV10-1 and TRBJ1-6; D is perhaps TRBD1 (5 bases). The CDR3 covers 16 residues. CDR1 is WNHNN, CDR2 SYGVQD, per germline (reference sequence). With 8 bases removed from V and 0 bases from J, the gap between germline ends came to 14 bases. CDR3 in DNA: TGCGCCAGCGACAGAGAGAGGAGCTCCTATAATTCACCCCTCCACTTT. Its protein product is CASDRERSSYNSPLHF.

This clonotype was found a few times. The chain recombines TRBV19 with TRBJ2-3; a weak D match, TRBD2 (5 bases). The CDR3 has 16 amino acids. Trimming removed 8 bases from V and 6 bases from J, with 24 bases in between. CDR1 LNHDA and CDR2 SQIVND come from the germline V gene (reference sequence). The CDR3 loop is CASSTGAGLLGDTQYF. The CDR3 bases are TGTGCCAGTTCAACGGGTGCAGGACTGCTTGGGGATACGCAGTATTTT.

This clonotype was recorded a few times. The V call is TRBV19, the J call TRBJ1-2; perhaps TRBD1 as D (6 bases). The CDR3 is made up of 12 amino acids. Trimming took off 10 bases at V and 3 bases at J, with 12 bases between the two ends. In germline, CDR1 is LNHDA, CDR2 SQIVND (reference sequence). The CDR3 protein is CATRRGDYGYTF. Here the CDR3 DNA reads TGTGCCACAAGGAGGGGGGACTATGGCTACACCTTC.

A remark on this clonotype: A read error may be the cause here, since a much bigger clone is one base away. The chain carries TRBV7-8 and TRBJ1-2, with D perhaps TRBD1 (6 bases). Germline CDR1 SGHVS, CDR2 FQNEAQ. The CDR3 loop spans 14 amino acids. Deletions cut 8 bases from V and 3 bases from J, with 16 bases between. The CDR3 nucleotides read TGTGCCAGCCTTCAAACAGGGACGGACTATGGCTACACCTTC. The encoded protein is CASLQTGTDYGYTF.

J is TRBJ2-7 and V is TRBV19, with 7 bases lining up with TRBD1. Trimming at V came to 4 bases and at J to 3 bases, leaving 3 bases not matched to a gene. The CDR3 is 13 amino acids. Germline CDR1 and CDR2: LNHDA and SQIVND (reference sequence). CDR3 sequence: CASSNTGVYEQYF. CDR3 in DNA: TGTGCCAGTAGTAACACAGGGGTCTACGAGCAGTACTTC. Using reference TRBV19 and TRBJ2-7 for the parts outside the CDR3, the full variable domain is DGGITQSPKYLFRKEGQNVTLSCEQNLNHDAMYWYRQDPGQGLRLIYYSQIVNDFQKGDIAEGYSVSREKKESFPLTVTSAQKNPTAFYLCASSNTGVYEQYFGPGTRLTVT.

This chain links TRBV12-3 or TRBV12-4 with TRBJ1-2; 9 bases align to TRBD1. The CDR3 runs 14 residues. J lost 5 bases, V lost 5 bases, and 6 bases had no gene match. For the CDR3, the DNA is TGTGCCAGCAGTCCGGGACAGGGCTCTTATGGCTACACCTTC. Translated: CASSPGQGSYGYTF.

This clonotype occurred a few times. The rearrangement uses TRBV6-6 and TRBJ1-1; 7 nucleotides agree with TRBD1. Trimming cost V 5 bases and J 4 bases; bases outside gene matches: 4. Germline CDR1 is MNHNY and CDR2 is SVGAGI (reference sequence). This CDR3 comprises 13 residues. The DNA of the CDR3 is TGTGCCAGCAGTGACCGACAGGGCACTGAAGCTTTCTTT. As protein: CASSDRQGTEAFF.

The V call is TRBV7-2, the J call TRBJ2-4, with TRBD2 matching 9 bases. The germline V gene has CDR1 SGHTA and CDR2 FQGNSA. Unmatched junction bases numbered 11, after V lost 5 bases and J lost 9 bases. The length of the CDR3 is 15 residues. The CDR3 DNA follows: TGTGCCAGCAGCGGTGGGCTAGCGGGGAGGGGCATTCAGTACTTC. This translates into CASSGGLAGRGIQYF.